This record concerns one TCR beta chain sequence. The sample belongs to a study of regulatory T cells in long-lasting Graves disease. Sample time point: newly diagnosed GD, antithyroid drugs for less than 3 months. Construction of the TCR library relied on RNA isolated from PBMCs. Investigators prepared the TCR beta libraries by applying iRepertoire HTBI primers and Arm-PCR of CDR3 regions. TCRdb re-analysed the multiplex PCR reads in MiXCR, keeping a single row per CDR3 protein. This sample yields 540,000 or so distinct CDR3 sequences, of which approximately 13% are seen a single time; roughly a tenth belongs to the top ten. The same sample was also used in a study of T cells in Graves' hyperthyroidism and ophthalmopathy.

The sequence came from a man aged 25-45 years with Graves disease. Sequenced material: peripheral blood mononuclear cells (PBMCs), taken at new diagnosis, from a patient treated with antithyroid drugs.

CDR3 amino acids: CATSELYGGPQHF. For the CDR3, the DNA is TGTGCCACCAGTGAACTTTACGGGGGGCCCCAGCATTTT. The genes are TRBV24-1 and TRBJ1-5; D is perhaps TRBD1 (5 bases). Trimming cost V 4 bases and J 9 bases, with 12 bases left between them. Germline CDR1 is KGHDR and CDR2 is SFDVKD. The CDR3 runs to 13 residues.